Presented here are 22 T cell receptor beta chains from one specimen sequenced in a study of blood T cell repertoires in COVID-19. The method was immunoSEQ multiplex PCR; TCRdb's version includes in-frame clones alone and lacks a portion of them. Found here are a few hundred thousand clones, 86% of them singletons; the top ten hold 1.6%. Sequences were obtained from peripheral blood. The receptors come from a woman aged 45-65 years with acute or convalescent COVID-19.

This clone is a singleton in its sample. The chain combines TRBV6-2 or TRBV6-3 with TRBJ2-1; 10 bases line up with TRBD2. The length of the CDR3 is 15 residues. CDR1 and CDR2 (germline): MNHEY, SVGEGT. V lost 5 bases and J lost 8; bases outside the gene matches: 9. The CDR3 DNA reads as TGTGCCAGCAGTCCGGGACTAGCGACAGGTTATGAGCAGTTCTTC. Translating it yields CASSPGLATGYEQFF.

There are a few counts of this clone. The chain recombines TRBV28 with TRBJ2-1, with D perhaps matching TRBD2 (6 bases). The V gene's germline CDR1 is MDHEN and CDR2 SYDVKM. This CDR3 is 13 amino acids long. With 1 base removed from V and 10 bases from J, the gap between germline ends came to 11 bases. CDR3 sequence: CASSLFGRGEQFF. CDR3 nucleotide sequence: TGTGCCAGCAGTTTATTTGGGCGGGGAGAGCAGTTCTTC.

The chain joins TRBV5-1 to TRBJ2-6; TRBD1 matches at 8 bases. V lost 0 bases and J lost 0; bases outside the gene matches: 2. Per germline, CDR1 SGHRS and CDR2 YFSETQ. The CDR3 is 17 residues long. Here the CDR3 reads CASSLGDRNSGANVLTF. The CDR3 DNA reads TGCGCCAGCAGCTTGGGGGACAGGAACTCTGGGGCCAACGTCCTGACTTTC. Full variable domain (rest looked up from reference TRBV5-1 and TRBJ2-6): KAGVTQTPRYLIKTRGQQVTLSCSPISGHRSVSWYQQTPGQGLQFLFEYFSETQRNKGNFPGRFSGRQFSNSRSEMNVSTLELGDSALYLCASSLGDRNSGANVLTFGAGSRLTVL.

The CDR3 bases are TGCGCCAGCAGCTTGCCCCGACTAGCGGGAAAGGTCTACAATGAGCAGTTCTTC. Protein: CASSLPRLAGKVYNEQFF. The V and J genes are TRBV5-1 and TRBJ2-1; TRBD2 matches at 11 bases. V was pared by 1 base and J by 3 bases, with 9 bases of the junction left unmatched. This CDR3 comprises 18 residues. Germline values: CDR1 SGHRS, CDR2 YFSETQ.

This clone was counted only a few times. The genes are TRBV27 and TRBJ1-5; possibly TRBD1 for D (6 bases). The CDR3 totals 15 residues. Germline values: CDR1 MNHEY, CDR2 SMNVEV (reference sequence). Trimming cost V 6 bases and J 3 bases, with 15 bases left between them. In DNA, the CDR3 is TGTGCCAGCAGCCAGACAGGCTCCTACAATCAGCCCCAGCATTTT. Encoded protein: CASSQTGSYNQPQHF.

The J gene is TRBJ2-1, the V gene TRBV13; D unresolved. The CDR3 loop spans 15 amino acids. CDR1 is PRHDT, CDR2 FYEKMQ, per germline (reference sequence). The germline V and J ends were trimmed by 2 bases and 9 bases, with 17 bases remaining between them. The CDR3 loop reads CASSLWIGRKREQFF. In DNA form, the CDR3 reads TGTGCCAGCAGCTTATGGATTGGCAGAAAGCGTGAGCAGTTCTTC.

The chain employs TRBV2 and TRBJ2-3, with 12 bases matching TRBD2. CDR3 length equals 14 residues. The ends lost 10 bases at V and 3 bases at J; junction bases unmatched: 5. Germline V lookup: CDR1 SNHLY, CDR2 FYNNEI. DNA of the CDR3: TGTGCCAACGGGGGACTAGCGGGTACAGATACGCAGTATTTT. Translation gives CANGGLAGTDTQYF.

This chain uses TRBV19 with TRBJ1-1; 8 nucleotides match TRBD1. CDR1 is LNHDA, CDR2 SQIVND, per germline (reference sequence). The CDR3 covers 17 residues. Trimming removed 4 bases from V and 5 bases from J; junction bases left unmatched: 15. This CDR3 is CASSSMGQVKGRTEAFF. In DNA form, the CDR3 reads TGTGCCAGTAGTAGTATGGGACAGGTTAAGGGTCGGACTGAAGCTTTCTTT.

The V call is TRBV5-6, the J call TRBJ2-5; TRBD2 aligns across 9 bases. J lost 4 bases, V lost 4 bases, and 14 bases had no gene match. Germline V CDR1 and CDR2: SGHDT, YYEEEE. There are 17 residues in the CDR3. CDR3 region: CASSTRGSGRIGETQYF. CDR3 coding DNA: TGTGCCAGCAGCACCCGGGGTAGCGGGAGAATTGGAGAGACCCAGTACTTC.

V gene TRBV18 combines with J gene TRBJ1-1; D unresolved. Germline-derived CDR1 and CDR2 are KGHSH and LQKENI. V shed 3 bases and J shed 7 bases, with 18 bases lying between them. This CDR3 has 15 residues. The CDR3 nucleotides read TGTGCCAGCTCACCCGCTTATGCGGGTTTCCTTGAAGCTTTCTTT. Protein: CASSPAYAGFLEAFF.

The CDR3 bases are TGTGCCAGTCGGACCAGGGGAGATAATTCACCCCTCCACTTT. It translates to CASRTRGDNSPLHF. The rearrangement joins TRBV19 to TRBJ1-6; D might be TRBD1 (6 bases). The CDR3 loop spans 14 amino acids. Germline assignment: CDR1 LNHDA and CDR2 SQIVND (reference sequence). V was clipped by 8 bases and J by 5 bases, with 13 bases between them.

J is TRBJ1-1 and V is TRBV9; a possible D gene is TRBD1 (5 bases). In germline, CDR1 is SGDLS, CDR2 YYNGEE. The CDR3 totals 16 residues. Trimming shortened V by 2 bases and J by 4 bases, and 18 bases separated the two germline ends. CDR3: CASSVGLEGRGTEAFF. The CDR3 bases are TGTGCCAGCAGCGTGGGTTTGGAGGGACGGGGCACTGAAGCTTTCTTT. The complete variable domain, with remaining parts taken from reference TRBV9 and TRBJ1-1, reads DSGVTQTPKHLITATGQRVTLRCSPRSGDLSVYWYQQSLDQGLQFLIQYYNGEERAKGNILERFSAQQFPDLHSELNLSSLELGDSALYFCASSVGLEGRGTEAFFGQGTRLTVV.

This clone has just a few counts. The CDR3 loop is CASSRTGGGEQYF. In nucleotides, the CDR3 is TGTGCCAGCAGCCGAACGGGAGGGGGCGAGCAGTACTTC. The chain combines TRBV11-3 with TRBJ2-7; 8 nucleotides agree with TRBD2. Germline CDR1 reads SGHNT; CDR2 reads YENEEA. J lost 6 bases, V lost 5 bases, and 6 bases had no gene match. This CDR3 comprises 13 residues. Looking up the rest from reference TRBV11-3 and TRBJ2-7 gives the full variable domain: EAGVVQSPRYKIIEKKQPVAFWCNPISGHNTLYWYLQNLGQGPELLIRYENEEAVDDSQLPKDRFSAERLKGVDSTLKIQPAELGDSAVYLCASSRTGGGEQYFGPGTRLTVT.

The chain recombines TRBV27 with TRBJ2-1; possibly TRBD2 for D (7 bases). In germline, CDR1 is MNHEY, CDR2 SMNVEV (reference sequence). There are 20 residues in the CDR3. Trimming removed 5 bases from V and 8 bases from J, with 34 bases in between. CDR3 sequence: CASSTTSGTGGWTRRDEQFF. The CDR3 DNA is TGTGCCAGCAGTACTACCTCCGGGACTGGGGGCTGGACTAGGCGCGATGAGCAGTTCTTC.

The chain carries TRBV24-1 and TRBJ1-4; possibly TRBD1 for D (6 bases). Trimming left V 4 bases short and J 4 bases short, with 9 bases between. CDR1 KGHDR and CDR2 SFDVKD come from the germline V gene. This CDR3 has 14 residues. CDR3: CATSEGQFNEKLFF. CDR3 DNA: TGTGCCACCAGTGAAGGACAGTTTAATGAAAAACTGTTTTTT.

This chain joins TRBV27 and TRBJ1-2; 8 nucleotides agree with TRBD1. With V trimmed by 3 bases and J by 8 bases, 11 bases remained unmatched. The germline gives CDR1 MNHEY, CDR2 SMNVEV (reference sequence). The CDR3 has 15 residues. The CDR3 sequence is CASSFGVTGETGYTF. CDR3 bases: TGTGCCAGCAGTTTTGGTGTGACAGGGGAGACCGGCTACACCTTC.

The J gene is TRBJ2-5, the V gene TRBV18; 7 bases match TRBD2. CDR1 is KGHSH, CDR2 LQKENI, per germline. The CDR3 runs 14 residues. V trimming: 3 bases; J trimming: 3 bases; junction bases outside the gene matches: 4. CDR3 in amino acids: CASSPGGGKETQYF. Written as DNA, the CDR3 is TGTGCCAGCTCACCGGGCGGGGGAAAAGAGACCCAGTACTTC.

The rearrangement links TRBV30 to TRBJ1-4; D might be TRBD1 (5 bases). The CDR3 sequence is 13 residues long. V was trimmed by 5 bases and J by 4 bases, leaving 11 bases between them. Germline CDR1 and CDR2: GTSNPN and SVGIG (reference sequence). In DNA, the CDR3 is TGTGCCTGGCAGACAGACAATAATGAAAAACTGTTTTTT. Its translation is CAWQTDNNEKLFF.

CDR3 amino acids: CASSSGQPQETQYF. CDR3 nucleotides: TGTGCCAGCAGCTCGGGACAGCCTCAAGAGACCCAGTACTTC. This sequence joins TRBV7-3 and TRBJ2-5, with TRBD1 matching over 7 bases. V was pared by 4 bases and J by 2 bases, with 4 bases of the junction left unmatched. Germline CDR1 SGHTA, CDR2 FQGTGA. The CDR3 totals 14 residues.

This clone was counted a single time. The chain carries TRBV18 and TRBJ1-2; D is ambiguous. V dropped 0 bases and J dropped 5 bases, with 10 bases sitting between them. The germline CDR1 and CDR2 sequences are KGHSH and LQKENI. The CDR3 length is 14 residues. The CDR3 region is CASSPPPGGYGYTF. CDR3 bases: TGTGCCAGCTCACCACCGCCAGGTGGGTATGGCTACACCTTC.

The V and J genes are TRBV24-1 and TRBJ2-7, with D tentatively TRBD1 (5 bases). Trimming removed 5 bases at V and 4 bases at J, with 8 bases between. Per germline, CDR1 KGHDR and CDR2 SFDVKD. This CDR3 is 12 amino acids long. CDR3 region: CATSATGYEQYF. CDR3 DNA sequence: TGTGCCACCAGTGCCACAGGTTACGAGCAGTACTTC.

The CDR3 nucleotides read TGTGCCAGCAGCCGACTAGCGGGATTAGATACGCAGTATTTT. This translates into CASSRLAGLDTQYF. This rearrangement joins TRBV3-1 (or the pseudogene TRBV3-2) to TRBJ2-3; 11 bases align to TRBD2. Germline V CDR1 and CDR2: LGHDT, YNNKEL (reference sequence). This CDR3 region has 14 residues. The V gene end was trimmed by 4 bases and the J gene end by 5 bases; junction bases not matched to a gene: 2.